This passage covers 16 T cell receptor beta chains from one sample sequenced in a study of identical twins. TCRdb reanalysed the 5' RACE reads using MiXCR and keeps one entry per CDR3 protein. The sample has 650,000 to 800,000 distinct CDR3 sequences, 8.6% seen once; the top ten hold approximately 0.96%. In addition, the sample was reused for a study of yellow fever vaccine responses in identical twins.

Sequences were obtained from PBMCs. The receptors stem from a woman between 18 and 29 years old in good health.

V gene TRBV24-1 combines with J gene TRBJ2-2, with unresolved D. The CDR3 contains 13 residues. Germline V gene sequence: CDR1 KGHDR, CDR2 SFDVKD. The V end was cut by 6 bases, the J end by 1 base, with 5 bases between. The CDR3 is CATSLMNTGELFF. CDR3 bases: TGTGCCACCAGTTTGATGAACACCGGGGAGCTGTTTTTT.

V and J are TRBV28 and TRBJ1-1; D is possibly TRBD1 (6 bases). Per the germline V gene, CDR1 is MDHEN and CDR2 is SYDVKM. This CDR3 has 14 amino acids. The V and J ends lost 3 bases and 0 bases respectively, with 8 bases between them. CDR3 amino acids: CASSFEGVNTEAFF. The CDR3 DNA sequence: TGTGCCAGCAGTTTTGAGGGGGTGAACACTGAAGCTTTCTTT.

A few counts support this clonotype. The chain recombines TRBV7-3 with TRBJ2-1; 9 positions match TRBD2. CDR1 is SGHTA, CDR2 FQGTGA, per germline. The CDR3 loop spans 14 amino acids. The ends lost 5 bases at V and 12 bases at J; junction bases unmatched: 11. As DNA, the CDR3 is TGTGCCAGCAGCACCGCGGGAGCGGGGGGTGTGCAGTTCTTC. Translating it yields CASSTAGAGGVQFF.

Only a few counts were recorded for this clonotype. The chain couples TRBV10-3 to TRBJ2-5; 8 positions agree with TRBD1. The germline gives CDR1 ENHRY, CDR2 SYGVKD. J was trimmed by 4 bases and V by 4 bases; bases with no gene match: 8. The CDR3 loop spans 15 amino acids. In nucleotides, the CDR3 is TGTGCCATCAGTGGGACAGGGATTATCGGAGAGACCCAGTACTTC. It codes for CAISGTGIIGETQYF.

This clonotype was found many times. V and J are TRBV7-6 and TRBJ2-2, with 7 positions matching TRBD1. Per germline, CDR1 SGHVS and CDR2 FNYEAQ. The CDR3 has 13 amino acids. Trimming at V came to 5 bases and at J to 8 bases, leaving 5 bases not matched to a gene. The CDR3 nucleotides are TGTGCCAGCAGCGGACAGGCAGTGGGGGAGCTGTTTTTT. Its protein is CASSGQAVGELFF.

The rearrangement joins TRBV7-2 to TRBJ2-1, with 11 bases fitting TRBD2. Trimming took 3 bases from V and 14 from J; bases not matched to a gene: 15. The CDR3 runs 16 residues. CDR1 is SGHTA and CDR2 is FQGNSA in the germline V gene. CDR3 residues: CASSLGPLAGGNSEFF. The CDR3 DNA follows: TGTGCCAGCAGCTTGGGACCTTTAGCGGGAGGGAATAGTGAGTTCTTC.

This clonotype was seen many times. The chain couples TRBV27 to TRBJ2-7, with D perhaps matching TRBD2 (6 bases). Germline V gene lookup returns CDR1 MNHEY and CDR2 SMNVEV (reference sequence). V was trimmed by 6 bases and J by 3 bases, leaving 24 bases between them. This CDR3 spans 17 amino acids. The CDR3 loop reads CASRPTPGGIHFYEQYF. Here the CDR3 DNA reads TGTGCCAGCAGACCCACCCCTGGAGGGATTCATTTCTACGAGCAGTACTTC.

In this sample, this clonotype turned up a few times. The chain couples TRBV28 to TRBJ2-7, with TRBD1 identical over 7 bases. The trim removed 7 bases at V and 4 bases at J, leaving 10 bases unmatched. The CDR3 is 14 residues long. Germline V gene sequence: CDR1 MDHEN, CDR2 SYDVKM. Here the CDR3 reads CASNPQGKGYEQYF. The CDR3 DNA reads TGTGCCAGCAACCCACAGGGGAAGGGGTACGAGCAGTACTTC.

This clonotype was detected a few times. V is TRBV10-3 and J is TRBJ2-7; 8 bases map to TRBD1. With 0 bases clipped from V and 6 bases from J, the junction kept 1 base outside the gene matches. CDR1 ENHRY and CDR2 SYGVKD come from the germline V gene. CDR3 size: 13 residues. DNA for the CDR3: TGTGCCATCAGTGAGTCCGACAGGGGCGAGCAGTACTTC. Amino acids: CAISESDRGEQYF.

This clonotype has at least ten counts. The chain has TRBV18 and TRBJ2-2; D not resolved. This CDR3 contains 12 residues. Germline CDR1 and CDR2: KGHSH and LQKENI. V was shortened by 3 bases and J by 6 bases, with 5 bases between the two germline ends. Written as DNA, the CDR3 is TGTGCCAGCTCACCTGGGGCCGGGGAGCTGTTTTTT. This translates into CASSPGAGELFF.

V is TRBV20-1 and J is TRBJ2-3, with 9 nucleotides matching TRBD2. The CDR3 totals 13 residues. Germline V gene lookup returns CDR1 DFQATT and CDR2 SNEGSKA (reference sequence). With V trimmed by 6 bases and J by 7 bases, 8 bases remained unmatched. This chain's CDR3 is CSAGAGGQHTQYF. The CDR3 region has the DNA TGCAGTGCAGGGGCGGGGGGGCAACATACGCAGTATTTT.

This sequence joins TRBV7-2 and TRBJ2-1; D ambiguous. V was clipped by 5 bases and J by 4 bases, with 12 bases between them. Germline-derived CDR1 and CDR2 are SGHTA and FQGNSA. The CDR3 spans 14 residues. The CDR3 loop reads CASSIPGGYNEQFF. The DNA of the CDR3 is TGTGCCAGCAGCATCCCCGGCGGTTACAATGAGCAGTTCTTC. Based on the CDR3 plus reference TRBV7-2 and TRBJ2-1, the full variable domain is GAGVSQSPSNKVTEKGKDVELRCDPISGHTALYWYRQSLGQGLEFLIYFQGNSAPDKSGLPSDRFSAERTGGSVSTLTIQRTQQEDSAVYLCASSIPGGYNEQFFGPGTRLTVL.

The V and J genes are TRBV7-2 and TRBJ2-1; the match to TRBD2 covers 10 bases. Germline loops: CDR1 SGHTA, CDR2 FQGNSA. The CDR3 sequence is 13 residues long. The trim removed 6 bases at V and 7 bases at J, leaving 3 bases unmatched. CDR3: CASRLAGANEQFF. The DNA of the CDR3 is TGTGCCAGCAGGCTAGCGGGAGCGAATGAGCAGTTCTTC.

This clonotype was found many times. J is TRBJ2-1 and V is TRBV4-3; 9 bases are shared with TRBD2. Looked up from germline, CDR1 is LGHNA and CDR2 is YSLEER. CDR3 length equals 19 residues. The trim removed 0 bases at V and 5 bases at J, leaving 14 bases unmatched. CDR3 loop: CASSQDWVFAGGGHNEQFF. The CDR3 DNA is TGCGCCAGCAGCCAAGATTGGGTATTTGCGGGAGGGGGGCACAATGAGCAGTTCTTC.

The chain employs TRBV6-5 and TRBJ1-1; possible D gene TRBD1, 5 bases. The V end lost 2 bases, the J end lost 3 bases, and 10 bases lay between the germline ends. Germline loops: CDR1 MNHEY, CDR2 SVGAGI. The CDR3 runs to 14 residues. The CDR3 loop is CASSYGALYTEAFF. The CDR3 nucleotides are TGTGCCAGCAGTTACGGGGCCCTGTACACTGAAGCTTTCTTT.

The chain recombines TRBV12-3 or TRBV12-4 with TRBJ1-2; D is unresolved. The CDR3 has 13 residues. Trimming stripped 7 bases from V and 8 bases from J, with 17 bases between. Here the CDR3 DNA reads TGTGCCAGCACTCTCGGAACCTTTGTGGGCTACACCTTC. It is translated as CASTLGTFVGYTF.